These 9 T cell receptor beta chains were sequenced from one sample in a study of low-dose radiotherapy and immunotherapy resistance in tumors (dated by TCRdb to between 2021 and 2024). The sample's time point label, in plain terms: after trial treatment. Interpreted using the paper, the treatment or condition label stands for: LDRT plus nivolumab, ipilimumab, low-dose cyclophosphamide and aspirin (RACIN trial). The sequencing machine was an Illumina HiSeq 2500. To make first-strand cDNA, Superscript III was used along with a set of TRAV- and TRBV-specific primers so that both the TCRalpha and TCRbeta chains were covered. TCRs were amplified with Phusion for 20 to 25 PCR cycles, with a constant-region primer paired with the adapter attached to the V primers. Through fastp at Q25 and MiXCR, TCRdb rebuilt clones from the public reads, retaining in-frame beta chains. Identical CDR3 protein sequences are pooled into one entry, listed with their most common genes and DNA. The sample contains roughly 100,000 distinct CDR3 sequences, less than 25% of them found a single time. Of the sample, about 4% is held by the ten largest clones.

The starting material was PBMCs, obtained after low-dose radiotherapy plus immunotherapy. The source of these receptors is a male donor with prostate cancer.

This clonotype has at least ten counts. The chain has TRBV2 and TRBJ2-7; D unresolved. Trimming took 3 bases from V and 6 from J, leaving 6 bases between them. Germline assignment: CDR1 SNHLY and CDR2 FYNNEI. The CDR3 length is 11 residues. The CDR3 reads CASSEITEQYF. DNA of the CDR3: TGTGCCAGCAGTGAGATTACCGAGCAGTACTTC.

This clonotype occurred many times. The V call is TRBV15, the J call TRBJ2-5; TRBD1 agrees at 10 bases. CDR3 length: 14 amino acids. V was pared by 9 bases and J by 3 bases, with 7 bases of the junction left unmatched. Germline CDR1 and CDR2: LNHNV and YYDKDF (reference sequence). In nucleotides, the CDR3 is TGTGCCACGGAGGACAGGGGGGTGGAAGAGACCCAGTACTTC. Its translation is CATEDRGVEETQYF.

This clonotype has ten or more counts. The chain links TRBV3-1 to TRBJ1-6; weak D call: TRBD1 (5 bases). The CDR3 is made up of 14 amino acids. Trimming pared 4 bases from V and 7 bases from J, leaving 11 bases between. CDR1 is LGHDT, CDR2 YNNKEL, per germline (reference sequence). CDR3 region: CASSPRGGNSPLHF. For the CDR3, the DNA is TGTGCCAGCAGCCCCCGGGGCGGAAATTCACCCCTCCACTTT. The whole variable domain, filled in from reference TRBV3-1 and TRBJ1-6, reads DTAVSQTPKYLVTQMGNDKSIKCEQNLGHDTMYWYKQDSKKFLKIMFSYNNKELIINETVPNRFSPKSPDKAHLNLHINSLELGDSAVYFCASSPRGGNSPLHFGNGTRLTVT.

This clonotype was picked up many times. The V call is TRBV27, the J call TRBJ1-4; TRBD1 aligns across 7 bases. This CDR3 is built from 20 residues. Trimming cost V 5 bases and J 0 bases; bases outside gene matches: 18. Per the germline V gene, CDR1 is MNHEY and CDR2 is SMNVEV (reference sequence). The CDR3 DNA follows: TGTGCCAGCAGTCACCGGTTGCAGGGGGGGCGCGCAGCAACTAATGAAAAACTGTTTTTT. Translation gives CASSHRLQGGRAATNEKLFF.

This clonotype was detected only a few times. The chain links TRBV27 to TRBJ2-6; D remains unclear. This CDR3 comprises 16 residues. Looked up from germline, CDR1 is MNHEY and CDR2 is SMNVEV (reference sequence). V gave up 5 bases and J gave up 2 bases, with 13 bases separating them. The DNA for the CDR3 is TGTGCCAGCAGTCCGGCCCCCCGGGCTGGGGCCAACGTCCTGACTTTC. Translation gives CASSPAPRAGANVLTF.

This clonotype occurred many times. The CDR3 loop reads CASSQGQGKGNTIYF. The CDR3 DNA reads TGTGCCAGCAGCCAGGGACAGGGTAAAGGAAACACCATATATTTT. The V call is TRBV3-1, the J call TRBJ1-3; 9 positions agree with TRBD1. Germline loops: CDR1 LGHDT, CDR2 YNNKEL (reference sequence). This CDR3 comprises 15 residues. Unmatched junction bases numbered 4, after V lost 3 bases and J lost 4 bases.

This clonotype was counted ten times or more. The gene calls are TRBV11-2 and TRBJ2-1, with TRBD2 matching over 10 bases. The CDR3 has 14 amino acids. V shed 1 base, J shed 15 bases, and the junction held 9 bases outside the gene matches. Germline assignment: CDR1 SGHAT and CDR2 FQNNGV. CDR3 in DNA: TGTGCCAGCAGCTTAGTAGGTAGCGGGGGGCAGGGGTTCTTC. Its protein is CASSLVGSGGQGFF.

This clonotype was counted at least ten times. The genes are TRBV20-1 and TRBJ2-7; 8 bases line up with TRBD1. V was clipped by 3 bases and J by 1 base; unmatched bases: 5. This CDR3 region has 14 residues. Germline V gene lookup returns CDR1 DFQATT and CDR2 SNEGSKA (reference sequence). The CDR3 sequence is CSASVTGVSYEQYF. CDR3 sequence (DNA): TGCAGTGCTAGTGTGACAGGGGTATCCTACGAGCAGTACTTC.

Ten or more counts support this clonotype. The V and J genes are TRBV7-9 and TRBJ2-3, with D perhaps TRBD1 (6 bases). The CDR3 runs 16 residues. V was shortened by 4 bases and J by 2 bases, with 16 bases between the two germline ends. CDR1 is SEHNR, CDR2 FQNEAQ, per germline (reference sequence). The CDR3 nucleotides read TGTGCCAGCAGCTCCCGACAGGTCCACTACACAGATACGCAGTATTTT. It specifies CASSSRQVHYTDTQYF. The whole variable domain, remainder taken from reference TRBV7-9 and TRBJ2-3, is DTGVSQNPRHKITKRGQNVTFRCDPISEHNRLYWYRQTLGQGPEFLTYFQNEAQLEKSRLLSDRFSAERPKGSFSTLEIQRTEQGDSAMYLCASSSRQVHYTDTQYFGPGTRLTVL.